The source of this TCR beta chain is a study of Tregs in tolerant kidney transplant recipients. Study as a whole: The nonmyeloablative bone marrow transplants came from related graft donors, with transient mixed chimerism. General study findings and limits: Some patients' samples used different primers over time, so nucleotide sequences weren't comparable.

Turning to this clone: Its antigen is unidentified.

CDR3 size: 15 residues. The V end lost 1 base, the J end lost 5 bases, and 13 bases lay between the germline ends. From germline, CDR1 is SGDLS and CDR2 YYNGEE. Assay used: immunoSEQ multiplex PCR; TCRdb lists only in-frame clones, some missing. The repertoire holds roughly 15,000 clones, with around three quarters as singletons. The TCR comes from a human donor who received a combined kidney and bone marrow transplant. Specimen: Tregs from blood, collected before the transplant. The rearrangement links TRBV9 to TRBJ2-1; D gene unclear. CDR3 DNA sequence: TGTGCCAGCAGCGTAAATCCGGGTCCCGACAATGAGCAGTTCTTC. This translates into CASSVNPGPDNEQFF.